A single sample is the source of the 30 T cell receptor beta chains below, sequenced in a study of T cells after posttransplantation cyclophosphamide. Cyclophosphamide on days +3 and +4 followed busulfan-fludarabine conditioning and a marrow graft. Sequencing was performed with immunoSEQ multiplex PCR; in TCRdb, only in-frame clones are kept and a portion is missing. The sample lists roughly 3,800 clones; 69% were seen once. The source material was CD8+ T cells sorted from PBMCs, sampled 1162 days after allogeneic stem cell transplant with posttransplant cyclophosphamide. The source of these receptors is a female patient in her thirties or forties who received an allogeneic stem cell transplant from a related donor, was CMV-positive, and had no GVHD. Some T cells here may be from the graft donor.

The chain joins TRBV7-9 to TRBJ2-3; 8 bases fit TRBD1. This CDR3 spans 16 amino acids. Germline trimming cut 5 bases from V and 8 bases from J; bases unmatched to any gene: 15. Per germline, CDR1 SEHNR and CDR2 FQNEAQ (reference sequence). In DNA form, the CDR3 reads TGTGCCAGCAGCCTAACCGGGACAGGAGTTATAGGTACGCAGTATTTT. It encodes CASSLTGTGVIGTQYF.

V is TRBV21-1 and J is TRBJ2-2; TRBD2 is taken as the D call from the table, unchecked against the DNA. TRBV21-1 is designated a pseudogene. The CDR3 is made up of 15 amino acids. This chain's CDR3 is CARPFSGGDTGELFF. The CDR3 bases are TGTGCCAGGCCCTTTAGCGGGGGAGACACCGGGGAGCTGTTTTTT.

The V call is TRBV4-2, the J call TRBJ2-7; D is uncertain. The CDR3 consists of 13 residues. Germline V CDR1 and CDR2: LGHNA, YNFKEQ. The V gene lost 2 bases and the J gene lost 3 bases, with 8 bases spanning the gap. CDR3 nucleotides: TGTGCCAGCAGCCAATTCCTCGGCTACGAGCAGTACTTC. The encoded protein is CASSQFLGYEQYF.

This sequence joins TRBV7-3 and TRBJ2-3, with D possibly TRBD1 on 6 matching bases. Per the germline V gene, CDR1 is SGHTA and CDR2 is FQGTGA. This CDR3 is 15 amino acids long. V was cut by 1 base and J by 1 base, with 9 bases left in between. In nucleotides, the CDR3 is TGTGCCAGCAGCTTAAAGGGGGATGGCACAGATACGCAGTATTTT. It yields the protein CASSLKGDGTDTQYF.

The gene calls are TRBV4-1 and TRBJ1-1; the match to TRBD1 covers 12 bases. The V segment lost 3 bases and the J segment 1 base; nucleotides outside the gene matches: 12. This CDR3 is 19 amino acids long. Germline V gives CDR1 MGHRA, CDR2 YSYEKL. CDR3 amino acids: CASSHATGTGGLWNTEAFF. The CDR3 DNA reads as TGCGCCAGCAGCCACGCCACCGGGACAGGGGGCCTATGGAACACTGAAGCTTTCTTT.

Remarks on this clone: This sample also contains other DNA sequences that code for the same CDR3. This chain's CDR3 is CASRETNNSPLHF. Written as DNA, the CDR3 is TGTGCCAGCCGAGAGACAAACAATTCACCCCTCCACTTT. The chain is built from TRBV19 and TRBJ1-6; D not resolved. Trimming took off 9 bases at V and 7 bases at J, with 13 bases between the two ends. CDR1 and CDR2 from the germline V gene are LNHDA and SQIVND (reference sequence). This CDR3 region has 13 residues.

Points on this clone: Other DNA sequences in the sample encode the same CDR3. This chain joins TRBV9 and TRBJ2-7; 8 bases are a match to TRBD1. With V trimmed by 8 bases and J by 4 bases, 14 bases remained unmatched. Germline V lookup: CDR1 SGDLS, CDR2 YYNGEE. This CDR3 has 15 amino acids. CDR3 protein: CASSFRQGTAYEQYF. The CDR3 DNA sequence: TGTGCCAGTAGTTTCAGACAGGGGACGGCATACGAGCAGTACTTC.

J is TRBJ2-3 and V is TRBV2, with TRBD2 matching over 13 bases. CDR1 and CDR2 from the germline V gene are SNHLY and FYNNEI. This CDR3 has 18 amino acids. After removal of 8 bases from V and 3 bases from J, the junction contained 14 bases not matched to a gene. CDR3 sequence reads: CASVVRGLAGPLTDTQYF. CDR3 nucleotide sequence: TGTGCCAGCGTCGTCCGGGGACTAGCGGGGCCTTTAACAGATACGCAGTATTTT.

V and J are TRBV11-2 and TRBJ1-4, with TRBD1 as a possible D gene (5 bases). Germline CDR1 reads SGHAT; CDR2 reads FQNNGV. The CDR3 is 17 amino acids. The germline V and J ends were trimmed by 1 base and 3 bases, with 15 bases remaining between them. CDR3 coding DNA: TGTGCCAGCAGCTTAGGTGACAGTTGGAGTTCTAATGAAAAACTGTTTTTT. As protein: CASSLGDSWSSNEKLFF.

The chain carries TRBV7-9 and TRBJ2-5; D is perhaps TRBD2 (6 bases). Trimming took off 5 bases at V and 0 bases at J, with 13 bases between the two ends. Germline CDR1 and CDR2: SEHNR and FQNEAQ (reference sequence). CDR3 length: 15 residues. The CDR3 loop is CASSPPRGYQETQYF. The CDR3 DNA is TGTGCCAGCAGCCCCCCCCGGGGGTACCAAGAGACCCAGTACTTC.

Details on this clone: Other DNA sequences in the sample encode the same CDR3. The gene calls are TRBV9 and TRBJ2-7, with no clear D. The CDR3 spans 15 residues. Germline V gene data show CDR1 as SGDLS and CDR2 as YYNGEE. V shed 6 bases and J shed 4 bases, with 20 bases lying between them. The CDR3 is CASIFKQKTAYEQYF. The CDR3 DNA sequence: TGTGCCAGCATTTTCAAACAGAAGACGGCATACGAGCAGTACTTC.

V is TRBV4-2 and J is TRBJ2-3; D possibly corresponds to TRBD2 (5 bases). Germline CDR1 is LGHNA and CDR2 is YNFKEQ. V lost 4 bases and J 3 bases, leaving 20 bases between the germline ends. The CDR3 spans 17 residues. CDR3 in DNA: TGTGCCAGCAGCCCCGAGGAGGCGACCCGAGGGACAGATACGCAGTATTTT. It encodes CASSPEEATRGTDTQYF.

The table lists this clone with a count of one. The chain carries TRBV4-2 and TRBJ2-7; 13 nucleotides agree with TRBD2. Germline loops: CDR1 LGHNA, CDR2 YNFKEQ. The CDR3 runs 18 residues. With 1 base clipped from V and 6 bases from J, the junction kept 12 bases outside the gene matches. The CDR3 DNA reads TGTGCCAGCAGCCAAGCTACTAGCGGGGGGGCCCTGAGGGCCGAGCAGTACTTC. Translation: CASSQATSGGALRAEQYF.

This clone has a single count. A far larger clone is one base from this, pointing to a likely read error. This same CDR3 is encoded by further DNA sequences in the sample. This rearrangement joins TRBV9 to TRBJ2-7; TRBD2 is a possible D gene (5 bases). This CDR3 has 16 amino acids. V lost 3 bases and J lost 3, with 19 bases in between. Germline assignment: CDR1 SGDLS and CDR2 YYNGEE. CDR3: CASSEAHTGINYEQYF. Written as DNA, the CDR3 is TGTGCCAGCAGCGAAGCGCACACGGGGATAAACTACGAGCAGTACTTC.

V gene TRBV19 combines with J gene TRBJ1-5; 10 bases agree with TRBD1. CDR1 LNHDA and CDR2 SQIVND come from the germline V gene (reference sequence). The ends lost 1 base at V and 6 bases at J; junction bases unmatched: 3. The CDR3 spans 15 residues. The DNA of the CDR3 is TGTGCCAGTAGTATAGGACAGGGGGCAAGTCAGCCCCAGCATTTT. It is translated as CASSIGQGASQPQHF.

As to this clone: Additional DNA sequences in this sample encode the identical CDR3. The chain combines TRBV9 with TRBJ2-7; TRBD1 matches 7 bases. Trimming removed 5 bases from V and 2 bases from J; junction bases left unmatched: 10. Germline CDR1 SGDLS, CDR2 YYNGEE. The CDR3 has 15 amino acids. CDR3: CASSFKQGTAYEQYF. Here the CDR3 DNA reads TGTGCCAGCAGTTTCAAACAGGGGACGGCCTACGAGCAGTACTTC.

The chain employs TRBV11-2 and TRBJ2-7, with D unclear. This CDR3 is 13 amino acids long. The ends were cut back, 0 bases at V and 3 bases at J, with 6 bases in the middle. The germline V gene has CDR1 SGHAT and CDR2 FQNNGV. The CDR3 protein is CASSLDRGYEQYF. As DNA, the CDR3 is TGTGCCAGCAGCTTAGATCGAGGCTACGAGCAGTACTTC.

About this clone itself: Distinct nucleotide sequences in the sample also encode this CDR3. The genes are TRBV9 and TRBJ2-7; 9 nucleotides align to TRBD1. Trimming took 10 bases from V and 2 from J; bases not matched to a gene: 13. The germline V gene encodes CDR1 SGDLS and CDR2 YYNGEE. The length of the CDR3 is 15 residues. CDR3 protein: CACSFGQGTAYEQYF. The DNA of the CDR3 is TGTGCCTGTAGTTTCGGACAGGGGACGGCCTACGAGCAGTACTTC.

This chain connects TRBV9 to TRBJ2-2, with D perhaps matching TRBD1 (6 bases). The CDR3 runs to 15 residues. V dropped 3 bases and J dropped 0 bases, with 9 bases sitting between them. Germline CDR1 is SGDLS and CDR2 is YYNGEE. As DNA, the CDR3 is TGTGCCAGCAGCGCGACAGGTACGAACACCGGGGAGCTGTTTTTT. Translation: CASSATGTNTGELFF.

The chain has TRBV10-3 and TRBJ2-5, with D maybe TRBD1 (6 bases). The germline V gene encodes CDR1 ENHRY and CDR2 SYGVKD. The CDR3 spans 13 residues. V lost 7 bases and J 4 bases, leaving 13 bases between the germline ends. The CDR3 bases are TGTGCCATCACAAGACAGGTAGGAGAGACCCAGTACTTC. It yields the protein CAITRQVGETQYF.

The chain links TRBV27 to TRBJ2-5; 8 positions agree with TRBD2. The J call may be faulty, since TRBJ2-7 better matches the DNA end. This CDR3 comprises 14 residues. Germline loops: CDR1 MNHEY, CDR2 SMNVEV (reference sequence). The CDR3 nucleotides are TGTGCCAGCAGTTTCTACGGGGGGGACTACGAGCAGTACTTC. It translates to CASSFYGGDYEQYF.

The chain links TRBV9 to TRBJ2-7; possible D gene TRBD1, 6 bases. CDR3 size: 15 residues. With 4 bases removed from V and 5 bases from J, the gap between germline ends came to 19 bases. Germline V CDR1 and CDR2: SGDLS, YYNGEE. The CDR3 nucleotides are TGTGCCAGCAGCACCCACGGGCCAGGGGACCACGAGCAGTACTTC. This gives the protein CASSTHGPGDHEQYF.

This clone has just a few counts. The chain recombines TRBV5-8 with TRBJ1-5, with D perhaps matching TRBD1 (6 bases). This CDR3 has 15 amino acids. Germline lookup yields CDR1 SGHTS and CDR2 YDEGEE. Trimming shortened V by 4 bases and J by 0 bases, and 11 bases separated the two germline ends. CDR3: CASSLQGYSNQPQHF. The CDR3 DNA follows: TGTGCCAGCAGCCTACAGGGATATAGCAATCAGCCCCAGCATTTT.

The chain recombines TRBV7-9 with TRBJ2-7; a weak D match, TRBD2 (5 bases). CDR1 and CDR2 from the germline V gene are SEHNR and FQNEAQ (reference sequence). V lost 4 bases to trimming and J lost 0 bases, with 16 bases between them. The CDR3 is 16 residues long. CDR3: CASSSETAASSYEQYF. The CDR3 DNA sequence: TGTGCCAGCAGCTCAGAAACAGCGGCAAGCTCCTACGAGCAGTACTTC.

The sample holds a few counts of this clone. This rearrangement joins TRBV9 to TRBJ2-7; unclear D gene. CDR1 SGDLS and CDR2 YYNGEE come from the germline V gene. V lost 9 bases and J 2 bases, leaving 21 bases between the germline ends. This CDR3 has 15 residues. CDR3 coding DNA: TGTGCCATCATTATCAGGCAGAAGACGGCCTACGAGCAGTACTTC. Translation: CAIIIRQKTAYEQYF.

CDR3 DNA: TGTGCCAGCAGCTTATGGGACAACAATTATGGCTACACCTTC. It is translated as CASSLWDNNYGYTF. The V call is TRBV7-9, the J call TRBJ1-2; perhaps TRBD1 as D (6 bases). The length of the CDR3 is 14 residues. The germline CDR1 and CDR2 sequences are SEHNR and FQNEAQ (reference sequence). With 2 bases removed from V and 5 bases from J, the gap between germline ends came to 12 bases.

This clone appeared a few times. The V and J genes are TRBV19 and TRBJ1-5; D might be TRBD1 (6 bases). V lost 4 bases, J lost 5 bases, and 12 bases lay in between. The CDR3 spans 14 residues. Looked up from germline, CDR1 is LNHDA and CDR2 is SQIVND (reference sequence). CDR3 DNA sequence: TGTGCCAGTAGTACTCCGGACAGTCATCAGCCCCAGCATTTT. Its protein product is CASSTPDSHQPQHF.

This clone was seen a handful of times. Other DNA sequences in the sample encode the same CDR3. V is TRBV9 and J is TRBJ2-7, with D possibly being TRBD1 (6 bases). Germline-derived CDR1 and CDR2 are SGDLS and YYNGEE. Between the trimmed V and J ends, which lost 8 bases and 4 bases, there was a span of 22 bases. The CDR3 runs 15 residues. CDR3 loop: CASFIRQGTAYEQYF. The CDR3 bases are TGTGCCAGTTTTATCAGGCAGGGGACGGCATACGAGCAGTACTTC.

In its sample, this clone ranks as medium-sized. V is TRBV5-4 and J is TRBJ2-7, with TRBD1 identical over 11 bases. The trim removed 0 bases at V and 7 bases at J, leaving 6 bases unmatched. Germline values: CDR1 SGHNT, CDR2 YYREEE (reference sequence). The CDR3 length is 15 residues. The CDR3 coding sequence is TGTGCCAGCAGCTTGGGGGACAGGGGGGAGAGGGAGCAGTACTTC. Residues: CASSLGDRGEREQYF.

This clone was detected only a few times. V and J are TRBV4-1 and TRBJ2-1; D may be TRBD1 (5 bases). The V end lost 0 bases, the J end lost 2 bases, and 11 bases lay between the germline ends. Looked up from germline, CDR1 is MGHRA and CDR2 is YSYEKL. This CDR3 region has 16 residues. DNA for the CDR3: TGCGCCAGCAGCCAAGAGGGGCGGAATACCTACAATGAGCAGTTCTTC. Residues: CASSQEGRNTYNEQFF.